The source of this TCR beta chain is a study of shared clonotypes between healthy human individuals (dated by TCRdb to 2020 to 2021). Context from the whole study: A few men and a couple of women, aged 18 to 49 years, made up the cohort. For each donor, CD4 naive and CD4 memory were each given three plates, CD8 naive was given two plates, and CD8 memory was given one plate. Between about 0.94 and 8.9 billion PBMCs per donor were obtained by leukapheresis. Blood TCR repertoires of five healthy adults were deeply sequenced to estimate repertoire size and the extent of clonotype sharing between individuals. To increase sequencing depth and limit assay-specific biases, TCR repertoire library preparation and sequencing were carried out by different laboratories using diverse techniques. The research as a whole found: Pairwise subsampling led to the expectation that sequencing depth would affect the degree of clonotype sharing among donors. Even with the large sequencing depth, rarefaction of the sorted-subset datasets indicated that sequencing was incomplete. Naive subsets generally had larger estimated clonotype richness than memory subsets. When a few donors were compared, the shared fraction of clonotypes was about 5% for naive CD4, roughly 3.4% for naive CD8, 2.3% for memory CD4, and 0.35% to 0.4% for memory CD8. Sampling was restricted to blood, and TCR repertoires in tissue are likely to differ from TCR repertoires in blood. Because the study included only a small number of donors, the genetic and exposure-history diversity represented was limited. Compared with non-shared clonotypes, the clonotypes found in all four sorted-subset donors had higher generation probabilities.

About this clone: Which antigen it targets is not known. Per-nucleotide qualities are absent, and no much larger clonotype sits a single base away.

Using the deep immunoSEQ assay, TCR CDR3 regions were amplified from genomic DNA by multiplex PCR. Genomic DNA extracted from each cell subset was distributed evenly over all wells of several immunoSEQ 96-well plates, and each plate served as one replicate. Each replicate PCR for sorted subsets received around 200 ng genomic DNA, equal to about 30,000 T cell genomes. Purified libraries were quantified with a Qubit 3.0 fluorometer, sized on a Bioanalyzer 2100, and re-quantified with the KAPA Library Quantification kit. Each immunoSEQ 96-well plate was sequenced on its own single-read 150-cycle Illumina NextSeq 550 flow cell. The authors' pipeline ran thus. Because only junctional sequences without quality scores were contained in the immunoSEQ output, filtering matching that applied to full-length reads could not be performed. Sequences were annotated with PyIR, a Python wrapper for IgBLAST v1.9, using IMGT germline references to assign V/J genes and CDR3. Any read was removed if the V/J assignment was weak (E-value above 1e-6), the CDR3 was missing, or the read contained stop codons, out-of-frame junctions, or ambiguous translated residues. V3J clonotypes were defined by identical inferred V gene, J gene, and CDR3 amino acid sequence. The percentage overlap between two repertoires was calculated by dividing the number of shared unique clonotypes by the size of the smaller repertoire. Three approaches were used to assess repertoire richness: RTK rarefaction, the Chao1 estimator, and Recon v2.1 estimates of unobserved clonotypes. Generation probabilities were computed with OLGA for all TCRbeta clonotypes obtained by the gDNA method from a handful of donors. TCRdb took this table from immuneACCESS and kept in-frame rearrangements with V and J called. Such tables lack part of the clones; where checked against another copy, unresolved V genes explain under half of the gap, and the rest is unexplained. Clone size and V and J calls were adopted from that table, with D and trimming inferred from the DNA. The sample data list some 2.1 million clones, and around 96% of these were observed just once. The ten most abundant clones make up about 1.1% of the sample.

The CDR3 covers 14 residues, taking in both the cysteine and the phenylalanine. Only the CDR3 region is kept as DNA, spanning 42 bases read in frame from base 1. Trimming removed 1 base from V and 9 bases from J, leaving 13 bases between the germline ends. Via the germline V gene, CDR1 is WSHSY and CDR2 SAAADI. For the CD8 naive samples, CD45RO-negative cells were positively selected for CCR7, yielding a CD45RA+CCR7+ population from which TemRA cells were excluded. Donors were healthy HIV-negative adults with no recently reported acute infections or vaccinations. All donors were Caucasian adults living in Nashville, Tennessee, USA. Blood was obtained by leukapheresis, after which PBMCs were separated by Ficoll-Histopaque density gradient centrifugation and cryopreserved in liquid nitrogen vapor phase. Analytical flow cytometry was used to check the purity and quantity of every magnetically sorted T cell population. Genomic DNA was isolated from each sorted fraction and quantified by UV absorbance on a Nanodrop 2000c.

Material for sequencing was naive CD8+ T cells sorted from blood. The cell subset or site label here, explained by the study, means: CD45RA+CCR7+. This TCR was recovered from a young man in good health. The chain is assembled from TRBV10-2 and TRBJ2-1; the D call is tentative, TRBD1 or TRBD2, as each matches 5 bases. The DNA sequence is TGCGCCAGCAGTGAGTGGTGGGGGTTGGGTGAGCAGTTCTTC. Translation gives CASSEWWGLGEQFF.